Listed below are T cell receptor beta chains from one sample, sequenced in a study of cytomegalovirus exposure and HLA in healthy donors. Sequencing was performed with immunoSEQ multiplex PCR; in TCRdb, only in-frame clones are kept and a portion is missing. The repertoire holds about 130,000 clones, with about 88% as singletons. The sequenced sample consisted of PBMCs. The receptors here all came from a woman aged 18-29 years in good health and CMV-seropositive. The CDR3 runs from the conserved cysteine through the conserved F or W. Each record gives: CDR3 length, J gene, D gene, V gene, clone size, CDR3 protein, CDR3 DNA. D genes are given only for firm matches. Size tells how often a clone was seen (once, few, many) or the class of an expanded clone, and some rows leave it out.

>14|TRBJ2-7|TRBD2|TRBV9|NA
CASSAAGGRDEQYF
TGTGCCAGCAGTGCAGCGGGGGGGAGGGACGAGCAGTACTTC
>15|TRBJ2-4|NA|TRBV9|NA
CASSVGPNPENIQYF
TGTGCCAGCAGCGTTGGGCCAAACCCAGAAAACATTCAGTACTTC
>16|TRBJ2-7|TRBD2|TRBV7-2|NA
CASSLISGGSSYEQYF
TGTGCCAGCAGCCTCATTAGCGGGGGGAGCTCCTACGAGCAGTACTTC
>16|TRBJ2-3|TRBD2|TRBV4-2|NA
CASSQSSGGAFDTQYF
TGTGCCAGCAGCCAATCTAGCGGGGGGGCCTTCGATACGCAGTATTTT
>18|TRBJ1-3|TRBD1|TRBV28|NA
CASSSPTTRGRVGNTIYF
TGTGCCAGCAGTTCCCCTACAACCAGGGGGCGAGTTGGAAACACCATATATTTT
>17|TRBJ2-3|TRBD1|TRBV27|NA
CASSLNRQGPFTDTQYF
TGTGCCAGCAGTTTAAACCGACAGGGGCCGTTTACAGATACGCAGTATTTT
>15|TRBJ2-7|NA|TRBV7-9|once
CASSSDNLGLYEQYF
TGTGCCAGCAGCTCGGACAACCTCGGCCTCTACGAGCAGTACTTC
>14|TRBJ2-5|NA|TRBV11-2|once
CASSLVQGQETQYF
TGTGCCAGCAGCTTAGTGCAGGGCCAAGAGACCCAGTACTTC
>16|TRBJ2-3|TRBD2|TRBV5-1|NA
CASTTTQLAGIDTQYF
TGCGCCAGCACCACCACCCAGCTAGCGGGGATAGATACGCAGTATTTT
>16|TRBJ2-7|NA|TRBV5-5|NA
CASSSPGLQGSYEQYF
TGTGCCAGCAGCTCCCCTGGGTTACAGGGCTCCTACGAGCAGTACTTC
>13|TRBJ1-1|NA|TRBV7-7|NA
CASSLSAGSEAFF
TGTGCTAGCAGCTTATCCGCGGGATCTGAAGCTTTCTTT
>13|TRBJ2-3|NA|TRBV27|NA
CASSLEDTDTQYF
TGTGCCAGCAGTTTGGAGGACACAGATACGCAGTATTTT
>17|TRBJ2-1|NA|TRBV4-3|once
CASSQGGGFTSGNEQFF
TGCGCCAGCAGCCAAGGAGGAGGATTTACTTCGGGCAATGAGCAGTTCTTC
>14|TRBJ2-1|NA|TRBV9|NA
CASSVGQGLNEQFF
TGTGCCAGCAGCGTAGGACAGGGACTCAATGAGCAGTTCTTC
>14|TRBJ1-1|TRBD1|TRBV5-1|NA
CASSWNTGTAEAFF
TGCGCCAGCAGCTGGAATACCGGGACAGCCGAGGCTTTCTTT
>15|TRBJ2-3|TRBD2|TRBV30|few
CAWDRSGGATDTQYF
TGTGCCTGGGACCGTAGCGGGGGGGCAACAGATACGCAGTATTTT
>18|TRBJ1-2|TRBD1|TRBV7-6|NA
CASSLGGAGGWRNYGYTF
TGTGCCAGCAGCTTAGGCGGCGCAGGGGGCTGGCGTAACTATGGCTACACCTTC
>13|TRBJ1-6|TRBD1|TRBV19|few
CASRQGNYSPLHF
TGTGCCAGTCGACAGGGGAACTATTCACCCCTCCACTTT
>15|TRBJ1-1|NA|TRBV5-6|NA
CASSFFDGGNTEAFF
TGTGCCAGCAGCTTCTTCGATGGGGGGAATACTGAAGCTTTCTTT
>15|TRBJ1-5|NA|TRBV28|NA
CASSSPQVSNQPQHF
TGTGCCAGCAGTTCCCCCCAGGTTAGCAATCAGCCCCAGCATTTT
>16|TRBJ1-1|NA|TRBV7-2|NA
CASSSPNGGRGTEAFF
TGTGCCAGCAGCTCGCCTAATGGGGGCAGAGGCACTGAAGCTTTCTTT
>16|TRBJ2-1|TRBD2|TRBV19|NA
CASMPSGVTSPREQFF
TGTGCCAGTATGCCTAGCGGGGTGACCTCTCCTCGGGAGCAGTTCTTC
>15|TRBJ1-1|NA|TRBV6-1|few
CASSALGHLAGGAFF
TGTGCCAGCAGTGCTCTGGGACACCTCGCGGGGGGAGCTTTCTTT
>14|TRBJ2-2|NA|TRBV18|NA
CASSPAANTGELFF
TGTGCCAGCTCACCGGCCGCGAACACCGGGGAGCTGTTTTTT
>14|TRBJ1-2|TRBD1|TRBV11-2|NA
CASSKHRGEGGYTF
TGTGCCAGCAGCAAACACAGGGGGGAAGGGGGCTACACCTTC
>14|TRBJ1-1|TRBD1|TRBV29-1|NA
CSARAGTVNTEAFF
TGCAGCGCCCGAGCCGGGACAGTGAACACTGAAGCTTTCTTT
>19|TRBJ2-3|TRBD2|TRBV4-1|NA
CASRSTSGGPNTSWDTQYF
TGCGCCAGCAGGTCCACTAGCGGGGGCCCGAACACGTCGTGGGATACGCAGTATTTT
>14|TRBJ2-1|NA|TRBV19|NA
CASSIVVSSNEQFF
TGTGCCAGTAGTATAGTCGTTTCCTCCAATGAGCAGTTCTTC
>16|TRBJ2-2|TRBD2|TRBV5-4|NA
CASSLMAGGSTGELFF
TGTGCCAGCAGCCTAATGGCGGGGGGGTCCACCGGGGAGCTGTTTTTT
>18|TRBJ2-6|NA|TRBV5-5|NA
CASSSPTGQGTGANVLTF
TGTGCCAGCAGCTCACCTACCGGGCAGGGGACCGGGGCCAACGTCCTGACTTTC
>15|TRBJ2-1|TRBD2|TRBV7-2|NA
CASRPTSGGNNEQFF
TGTGCCAGCAGGCCGACTAGCGGGGGAAACAATGAGCAGTTCTTC
>15|TRBJ1-1|NA|TRBV7-9|NA
CASSIQTPGGTEAFF
TGTGCCAGCAGCATTCAGACTCCGGGGGGCACTGAAGCTTTCTTT
>16|TRBJ1-1|NA|TRBV4-2|once
CASSRTGVQMNTEAFF
TGTGCCAGCAGCCGGACGGGGGTCCAAATGAACACTGAAGCTTTCTTT
>14|TRBJ1-1|NA|TRBV7-9|NA
CASSYSQTNTEAFF
TGTGCCAGCAGCTACTCGCAGACAAACACTGAAGCTTTCTTT
>14|TRBJ1-1|NA|TRBV28|NA
CASSLYRESTEAFF
TGTGCCAGCAGTTTATACAGGGAAAGCACTGAAGCTTTCTTT
>13|TRBJ2-2|NA|TRBV28|NA
CASRTREAGELFF
TGTGCCAGCAGAACCAGGGAAGCCGGGGAGCTGTTTTTT
>14|TRBJ2-3|NA|TRBV27|NA
CASSSPGVADTQYF
TGTGCCAGCAGTTCCCCAGGGGTGGCAGATACGCAGTATTTT
>13|TRBJ1-5|NA|TRBV7-7|NA
CASSANQGQPQHF
TGTGCTAGCAGCGCAAATCAGGGACAGCCCCAGCATTTT
>17|TRBJ2-7|TRBD2|TRBV7-2|NA
CASSLHALAGGSYEQYF
TGTGCCAGCAGCTTACATGCGCTAGCGGGGGGATCCTACGAGCAGTACTTC
>15|TRBJ1-6|NA|TRBV18|NA
CASSPRGGNNSPLHF
TGTGCCAGCTCACCACGCGGCGGGAATAATTCACCCCTCCACTTT